The TCR beta chain under discussion was sequenced for a study of early T cells in non-severe SARS-CoV-2 infection. At the level of the study: Unsorted whole-blood RNA was sequenced in bulk, leaving chains unpaired. Study-wide findings and caveats: Lookups in VDJdb leaned toward anti-spike CD8 responses and missed private and CD4 specificities.

The sample holds a few counts of this clonotype. What it recognizes is unknown. TCRdb re-analysed the 5' RACE reads in MiXCR, keeping a single row per CDR3 protein. The repertoire holds about 49,000 distinct CDR3 sequences, with about 11% as singletons. Material: whole blood. This clonotype was obtained from an adult who was a healthcare worker with PCR-confirmed SARS-CoV-2 infection or an uninfected control (not recorded which).

CDR3 amino acids: CASSQGAGGDTQYF. The CDR3 bases are TGCGCCAGCAGCCAGGGGGCAGGGGGGGATACGCAGTATTTT. This chain uses TRBV4-3 with TRBJ2-3; weak D call: TRBD1 (7 bases). CDR1 and CDR2 (germline): LGHNA, YSLEER. The CDR3 length is 14 residues. V lost 3 bases to trimming and J lost 6 bases, with 13 bases between them.